The 21 T cell receptor beta chains below all came from one sample that was sequenced in a study. In TCRdb, the RT-PCR reads were re-called with MiXCR into one record per CDR3 protein. The table includes about 680,000 distinct CDR3 sequences, approximately 15% detected once. Sequences were obtained from memory CD4+ T cells from blood. The receptors derive from a female donor in good health, serving as a healthy control.

V usage is TRBV5-1 and J usage is TRBJ2-7; a weak D match, TRBD2 (5 bases). The V gene's germline CDR1 is SGHRS and CDR2 YFSETQ. The CDR3 is 15 amino acids. V was shortened by 0 bases and J by 5 bases, with 15 bases between the two germline ends. CDR3: CASSLAPAGVDEQYF. The CDR3 region has the DNA TGCGCCAGCAGCTTGGCCCCCGCGGGTGTCGACGAGCAGTACTTC.

This clonotype turned up a few times. The chain uses TRBV3-1 and TRBJ2-7, with unresolved D. From germline, CDR1 is LGHDT and CDR2 YNNKEL (reference sequence). Trimming removed 3 bases from V and 4 bases from J, with 13 bases in between. The CDR3 sequence is 14 residues long. The CDR3 nucleotides are TGTGCCAGCAGCCACGGACCCATGGGATACGAGCAGTACTTC. Residues: CASSHGPMGYEQYF.

The V and J genes are TRBV6-2 or TRBV6-3 and TRBJ1-2; D uncertain. Trimming cost V 1 base and J 7 bases, with 16 bases left between them. CDR3 length equals 15 residues. The germline V gene encodes CDR1 MNHEY and CDR2 SVGEGT. CDR3 coding DNA: TGTGCCAGCAGTTACTTTGGACCGGGTTCGGCTGGCTACACCTTC. It yields the protein CASSYFGPGSAGYTF.

This chain joins TRBV6-7 and TRBJ2-1; D is ambiguous. Being an ORF, TRBV6-7 has a function that is uncertain. Trimming took off 7 bases at V and 5 bases at J, with 21 bases between the two ends. The CDR3 sequence is 16 residues long. The CDR3 DNA sequence: TGTGCCAGCACCCCCTTGTTTTTGCGGAGAGACAATGAGCAGTTCTTC. It is translated as CASTPLFLRRDNEQFF.

This clonotype has only a few counts. The genes are TRBV7-9 and TRBJ1-6; 7 nucleotides agree with TRBD1. The CDR3 sequence is 14 residues long. V dropped 5 bases and J dropped 10; count of bases not matched to a gene: 8. Germline assignment: CDR1 SEHNR and CDR2 FQNEAQ (reference sequence). The CDR3 region has the DNA TGTGCCAGCAGCGGAAGGGACAGTCGGTCACCCCTCCACTTT. Translated, it gives CASSGRDSRSPLHF.

This clonotype was seen at least ten times. A read error may produce the germline difference seen at one junction end. This rearrangement joins TRBV20-1 to TRBJ2-5; D gene unclear. Germline assignment: CDR1 DFQATT and CDR2 SNEGSKA (reference sequence). The CDR3 spans 12 residues. CDR3 DNA: TGCAGTGCTGGAACTCCCCAAGTGACCCAGTACTTC. It yields the protein CSAGTPQVTQYF.

This clonotype was seen a few times. The chain uses TRBV4-3 and TRBJ2-7, with unresolved D. CDR1 and CDR2 from the germline V gene are LGHNA and YSLEER. The CDR3 sequence is 15 residues long. The V end lost 4 bases, the J end lost 2 bases, and 15 bases lay between the germline ends. CDR3 sequence reads: CASSPEALEAYEQYF. The CDR3 nucleotides read TGCGCCAGCAGCCCCGAGGCGCTAGAGGCCTACGAGCAGTACTTC.

The genes are TRBV20-1 and TRBJ1-2; D remains unclear. Germline CDR1 DFQATT, CDR2 SNEGSKA (reference sequence). This CDR3 is 12 amino acids long. Trimming stripped 5 bases from V and 8 bases from J, with 15 bases between. CDR3 amino acids: CSAARAQGGYTF. The CDR3 bases are TGCAGTGCTGCCCGGGCCCAAGGCGGCTACACCTTC.

This chain uses TRBV20-1 with TRBJ1-1; possibly TRBD1 for D (5 bases). This CDR3 contains 13 residues. Germline V CDR1 and CDR2: DFQATT, SNEGSKA (reference sequence). The DNA of the CDR3 is TGCAGCTCCGGGGGGGGATGGGACACTGAAGCTTTCTTT. Translation: CSSGGGWDTEAFF.

This clonotype showed up many times. The J gene is TRBJ2-5, the V gene TRBV12-3 or TRBV12-4; TRBD2 aligns across 8 bases. J was trimmed by 1 base and V by 6 bases; bases with no gene match: 4. This CDR3 spans 14 amino acids. The CDR3 bases are TGTGCCAGCAGCCTGGCGGGGGGCCAAGAGACCCAGTACTTC. Its protein is CASSLAGGQETQYF.

The V gene is TRBV15, the J gene TRBJ1-2, with a possible D match to TRBD1 (5 bases). With 4 bases removed from V and 8 bases from J, the gap between germline ends came to 17 bases. The CDR3 is made up of 14 amino acids. The germline gives CDR1 LNHNV, CDR2 YYDKDF (reference sequence). CDR3 bases: TGTGCCACCAGCAACCCGAGGGGTGACCAAGGCTACACCTTC. This sequence encodes CATSNPRGDQGYTF.

This clonotype was counted many times. This chain links TRBV10-3 with TRBJ2-5, with TRBD2 matching 7 bases. The V gene end was trimmed by 3 bases and the J gene end by 1 base; junction bases not matched to a gene: 5. Germline lookup yields CDR1 ENHRY and CDR2 SYGVKD. The CDR3 consists of 15 residues. In DNA form, the CDR3 reads TGTGCCATCAGTGAAGGACTAGTAACCCAAGAGACCCAGTACTTC. Protein sequence: CAISEGLVTQETQYF.

This clonotype was observed many times. The chain carries TRBV20-1 and TRBJ2-1, with 8 bases lining up with TRBD2. V was pared by 6 bases and J by 4 bases, with 11 bases of the junction left unmatched. Germline CDR1 reads DFQATT; CDR2 reads SNEGSKA (reference sequence). CDR3 length: 15 amino acids. CDR3 region: CSARPPGLGYNEQFF. As DNA, the CDR3 is TGCAGTGCCAGACCGCCGGGACTAGGATACAATGAGCAGTTCTTC.

There are many counts of this clonotype. The rearrangement joins TRBV12-3 or TRBV12-4 to TRBJ2-3, with 9 bases lining up with TRBD2. Losses at the gene ends were 6 bases for V and 2 bases for J; bases not matched to a gene: 6. This CDR3 is built from 15 residues. The CDR3 here is CASSSSGVPTDTQYF. The CDR3 DNA is TGTGCCAGCAGCTCTAGCGGGGTGCCCACAGATACGCAGTATTTT.

At least ten counts were recorded for this clonotype. The V gene is TRBV10-3, the J gene TRBJ2-5; 7 nucleotides line up with TRBD2. CDR1 is ENHRY and CDR2 is SYGVKD in the germline V gene. V shed 10 bases, J shed 4 bases, and the junction held 3 bases outside the gene matches. CDR3 length: 11 residues. CDR3 in amino acids: CATGEGETQYF. As DNA, the CDR3 is TGTGCCACGGGGGAGGGAGAGACCCAGTACTTC.

Comments on this clonotype: Just one base apart from a much larger clone, this may be a read error. This sequence joins TRBV5-1 and TRBJ1-4; D is possibly TRBD1 (5 bases). Germline-derived CDR1 and CDR2 are SGHRS and YFSETQ. The CDR3 sequence is 14 residues long. CDR3 bases: TGCGCCAGCAGCTTGTCCGAAGGAGGGGAAAGACTGTTTTTT. Its translation is CASSLSEGGERLFF.

For the CDR3, the DNA is TGCGCCAGCAGCCAAGTCACTAGCGGGAGACGGGATACGCAGTATTTT. Protein product: CASSQVTSGRRDTQYF. The V call is TRBV4-3, the J call TRBJ2-3; 11 bases match TRBD2. The CDR3 has 16 residues. J gave up 6 bases and V 1 base, and 6 bases lay outside the gene matches. Germline values: CDR1 LGHNA, CDR2 YSLEER.

J is TRBJ2-1 and V is TRBV30, with 7 nucleotides matching TRBD2. Trimming removed 0 bases from V and 10 bases from J; junction bases left unmatched: 12. This CDR3 comprises 15 residues. In germline, CDR1 is GTSNPN, CDR2 SVGIG (reference sequence). The CDR3 region has the DNA TGTGCCTGGAGTGTAGGGCTAGCGGCTAGGGGAGAGCAGTTCTTC. Translation gives CAWSVGLAARGEQFF.

The V call is TRBV7-2, the J call TRBJ2-7, with D possibly matching TRBD2 (6 bases). The V gene's germline CDR1 is SGHTA and CDR2 FQGNSA. CDR3 length: 13 residues. The V end lost 3 bases, the J end lost 3 bases, and 9 bases lay between the germline ends. In DNA, the CDR3 is TGTGCCAGCAGCTTTGGGGGGTACTACGAGCAGTACTTC. Translated, it gives CASSFGGYYEQYF.

The chain has TRBV20-1 and TRBJ2-3; D perhaps matches TRBD1 (5 bases). Germline values: CDR1 DFQATT, CDR2 SNEGSKA (reference sequence). Trimming took 6 bases from V and 2 from J, leaving 18 bases between them. The CDR3 is 15 residues long. CDR3 sequence (DNA): TGCAGTGCGCCGAATATGACAGACTTCACAGATACGCAGTATTTT. It yields the protein CSAPNMTDFTDTQYF.

This clonotype was counted at least ten times. The chain uses TRBV3-1 and TRBJ1-1; D may be TRBD1 (5 bases). CDR1 and CDR2 from the germline V gene are LGHDT and YNNKEL (reference sequence). CDR3 length: 12 residues. The germline V and J ends were trimmed by 4 bases and 11 bases, with 14 bases remaining between them. DNA for the CDR3: TGTGCCAGCAGCCCGAACGAACAGGCGGCTTTCTTT. This gives the protein CASSPNEQAAFF.